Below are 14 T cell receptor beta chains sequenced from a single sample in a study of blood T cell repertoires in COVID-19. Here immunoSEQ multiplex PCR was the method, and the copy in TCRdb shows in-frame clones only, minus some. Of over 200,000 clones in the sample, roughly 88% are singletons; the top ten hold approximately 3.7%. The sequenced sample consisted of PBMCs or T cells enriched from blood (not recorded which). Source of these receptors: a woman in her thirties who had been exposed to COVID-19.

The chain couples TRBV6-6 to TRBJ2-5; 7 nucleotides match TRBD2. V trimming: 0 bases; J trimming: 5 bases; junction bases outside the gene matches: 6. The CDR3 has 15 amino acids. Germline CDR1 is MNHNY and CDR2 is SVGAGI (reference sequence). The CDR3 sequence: CASSYSTGGGETQYF. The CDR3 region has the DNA TGTGCCAGCAGTTACTCGACCGGGGGAGGGGAGACCCAGTACTTC.

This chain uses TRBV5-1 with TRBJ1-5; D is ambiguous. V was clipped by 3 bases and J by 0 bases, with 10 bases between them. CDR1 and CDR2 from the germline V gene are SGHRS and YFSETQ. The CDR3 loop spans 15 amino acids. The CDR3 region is CASSSQPDSNQPQHF. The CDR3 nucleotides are TGCGCCAGCAGCTCCCAACCAGATAGCAATCAGCCCCAGCATTTT.

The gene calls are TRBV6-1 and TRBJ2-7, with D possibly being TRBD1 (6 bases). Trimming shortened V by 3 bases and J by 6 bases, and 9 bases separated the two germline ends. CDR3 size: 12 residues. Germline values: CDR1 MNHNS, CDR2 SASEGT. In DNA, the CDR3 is TGTGCCAGCAGTGAGTTAGGGGGCGAGCAGTACTTC. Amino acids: CASSELGGEQYF.

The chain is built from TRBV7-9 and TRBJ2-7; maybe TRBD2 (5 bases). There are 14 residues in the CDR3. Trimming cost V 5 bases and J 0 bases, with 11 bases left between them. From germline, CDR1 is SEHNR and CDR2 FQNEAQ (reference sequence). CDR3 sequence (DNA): TGTGCCAGCAGCCCCCCCGGACTCTCCTACGAGCAGTACTTC. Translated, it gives CASSPPGLSYEQYF.

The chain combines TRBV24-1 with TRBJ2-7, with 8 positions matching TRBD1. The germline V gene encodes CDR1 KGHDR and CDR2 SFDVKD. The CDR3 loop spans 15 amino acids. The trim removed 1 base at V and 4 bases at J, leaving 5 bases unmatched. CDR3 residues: CATSDFPTGVYEQYF. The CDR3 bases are TGTGCCACCAGTGATTTTCCGACAGGGGTATACGAGCAGTACTTC.

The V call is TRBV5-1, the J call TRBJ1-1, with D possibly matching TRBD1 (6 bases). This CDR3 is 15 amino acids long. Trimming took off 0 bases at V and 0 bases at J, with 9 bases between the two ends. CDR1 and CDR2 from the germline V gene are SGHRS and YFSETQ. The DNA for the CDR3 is TGCGCCAGCAGCTTGGCCGGACAGATGAACACTGAAGCTTTCTTT. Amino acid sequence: CASSLAGQMNTEAFF. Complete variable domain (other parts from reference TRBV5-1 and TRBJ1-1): KAGVTQTPRYLIKTRGQQVTLSCSPISGHRSVSWYQQTPGQGLQFLFEYFSETQRNKGNFPGRFSGRQFSNSRSEMNVSTLELGDSALYLCASSLAGQMNTEAFFGQGTRLTVV.

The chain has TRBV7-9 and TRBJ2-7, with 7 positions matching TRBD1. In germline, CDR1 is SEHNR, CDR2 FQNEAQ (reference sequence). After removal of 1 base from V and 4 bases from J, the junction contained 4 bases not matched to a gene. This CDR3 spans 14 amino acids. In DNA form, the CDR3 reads TGTGCCAGCAGCTTAGAGGGACAGTCTTACGAGCAGTACTTC. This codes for CASSLEGQSYEQYF.

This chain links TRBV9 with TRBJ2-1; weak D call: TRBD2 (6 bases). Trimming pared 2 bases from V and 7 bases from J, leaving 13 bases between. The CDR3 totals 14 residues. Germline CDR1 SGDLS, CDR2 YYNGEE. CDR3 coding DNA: TGTGCCAGCAGCGTTAGCGGACGGCTGAATGAGCAGTTCTTC. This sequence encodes CASSVSGRLNEQFF.

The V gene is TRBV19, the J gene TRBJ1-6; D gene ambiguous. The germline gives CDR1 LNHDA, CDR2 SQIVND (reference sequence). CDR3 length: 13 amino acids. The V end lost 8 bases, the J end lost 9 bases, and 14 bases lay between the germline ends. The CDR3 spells CASGSDHASPLHF. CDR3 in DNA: TGTGCCAGTGGTTCAGATCACGCTTCACCCCTCCACTTT. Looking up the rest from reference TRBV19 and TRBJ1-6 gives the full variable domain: DGGITQSPKYLFRKEGQNVTLSCEQNLNHDAMYWYRQDPGQGLRLIYYSQIVNDFQKGDIAEGYSVSREKKESFPLTVTSAQKNPTAFYLCASGSDHASPLHFGNGTRLTVT.

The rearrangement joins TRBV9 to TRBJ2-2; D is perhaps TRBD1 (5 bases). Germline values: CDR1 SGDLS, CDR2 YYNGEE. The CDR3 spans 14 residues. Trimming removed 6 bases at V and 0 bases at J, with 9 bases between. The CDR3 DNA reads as TGTGCCAGCACCCCGACAGCGAACACCGGGGAGCTGTTTTTT. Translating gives CASTPTANTGELFF.

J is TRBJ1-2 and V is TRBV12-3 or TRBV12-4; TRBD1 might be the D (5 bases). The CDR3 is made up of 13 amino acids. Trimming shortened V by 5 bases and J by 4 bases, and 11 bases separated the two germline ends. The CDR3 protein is CASSLGLLYGYTF. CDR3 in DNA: TGTGCCAGCAGTCTGGGACTTCTCTATGGCTACACCTTC.

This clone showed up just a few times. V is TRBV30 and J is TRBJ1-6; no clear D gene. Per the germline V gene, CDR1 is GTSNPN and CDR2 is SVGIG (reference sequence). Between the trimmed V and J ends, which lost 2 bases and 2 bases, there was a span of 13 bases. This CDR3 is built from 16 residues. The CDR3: CAWSFERNPYNSPLHF. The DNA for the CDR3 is TGTGCCTGGAGTTTTGAGAGGAACCCCTATAATTCACCCCTCCACTTT.

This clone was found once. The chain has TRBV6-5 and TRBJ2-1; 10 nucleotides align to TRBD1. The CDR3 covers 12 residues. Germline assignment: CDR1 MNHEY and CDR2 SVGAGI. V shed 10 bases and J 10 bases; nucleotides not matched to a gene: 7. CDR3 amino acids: CATDRGQAEQFF. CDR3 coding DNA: TGTGCCACCGACAGGGGGCAAGCCGAGCAGTTCTTC.

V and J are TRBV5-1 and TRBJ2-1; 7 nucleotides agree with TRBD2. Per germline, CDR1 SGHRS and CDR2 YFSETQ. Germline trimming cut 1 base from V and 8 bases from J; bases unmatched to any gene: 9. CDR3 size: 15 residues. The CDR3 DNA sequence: TGCGCCAGCAGCTTGCGGTCCCGCGGGAGTGATGAGCAGTTCTTC. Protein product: CASSLRSRGSDEQFF.